These 8 T cell receptor beta chains were sequenced from one sample in a study of beta chain features in type 1 diabetes. Study-wide results and caveats: Among all four CD4+ subsets, Type 1 diabetes patients had TCRB CDR3s that were moderately but significantly shorter.

Expressed TCRB transcripts were sequenced after all isolated RNA was converted to cDNA. Profiled with immunoSEQ multiplex PCR; TCRdb holds only in-frame clones, not every one. The sample lists hundreds of thousands of clones, roughly 12% occurring once. Their specific antigens are unknown. Sequencing was carried out using naive CD4+ T cells from blood. All receptors come from a woman aged 18-30 years with type 1 diabetes.

This chain joins TRBV5-6 and TRBJ1-2, with D possibly being TRBD1 (6 bases). V was cut by 4 bases and J by 7 bases, with 11 bases left in between. Germline loops: CDR1 SGHDT, CDR2 YYEEEE. CDR3 size: 12 residues. CDR3 residues: CASSLGGGGYTF. As DNA, the CDR3 is TGTGCCAGCAGCCTGGGGGGCGGTGGCTACACCTTC.

The J gene is TRBJ2-7, the V gene TRBV7-2; TRBD1 aligns across 10 bases. The junction had 5 bases not matched to a gene; V was cut back by 5 bases and J by 1 base. This CDR3 region has 15 residues. Looked up from germline, CDR1 is SGHTA and CDR2 is FQGNSA. CDR3 sequence: CASSRGTGASYEQYF. The CDR3 region has the DNA TGTGCCAGCAGCCGCGGGACAGGGGCGTCCTACGAGCAGTACTTC.

The genes are TRBV11-3 and TRBJ2-7; 13 bases match TRBD2. This CDR3 region has 16 residues. CDR1 is SGHNT and CDR2 is YENEEA in the germline V gene. After removal of 4 bases from V and 4 bases from J, the junction contained 7 bases not matched to a gene. CDR3 sequence reads: CASSSHGGLAGYEQYF. The CDR3 DNA follows: TGTGCCAGCAGCTCACACGGGGGACTAGCGGGGTACGAGCAGTACTTC.

This clone came up a few times. The CDR3 here is CASSGAGGDQPQHF. CDR3 sequence (DNA): TGTGCCAGCAGTGGGGCAGGGGGCGATCAGCCCCAGCATTTT. The chain has TRBV9 and TRBJ1-5; 8 bases map to TRBD1. After removal of 5 bases from V and 5 bases from J, the junction contained 6 bases not matched to a gene. Germline CDR1 is SGDLS and CDR2 is YYNGEE. The CDR3 has 14 residues.

This clone was seen only a few times. The rearrangement uses TRBV9 and TRBJ2-2; tentatively, D is TRBD2 (5 bases). The CDR3 covers 16 residues. Trimming stripped 0 bases from V and 5 bases from J, with 14 bases between. Germline loops: CDR1 SGDLS, CDR2 YYNGEE. The CDR3 region has the DNA TGTGCCAGCAGCGTAGAGAGTGCGGGCAGAACCGGGGAGCTGTTTTTT. It yields the protein CASSVESAGRTGELFF.

The chain recombines TRBV6-5 with TRBJ2-7; D is unclear. The germline CDR1 and CDR2 sequences are MNHEY and SVGAGI. The CDR3 extends over 14 amino acids. V was clipped by 5 bases and J by 4 bases, with 15 bases between them. Here the CDR3 reads CASSERYDGYEQYF. In nucleotides, the CDR3 is TGTGCCAGCAGTGAGCGATACGATGGGTACGAGCAGTACTTC.

J is TRBJ2-2 and V is TRBV28; 14 positions match TRBD2. Trimming cost V 6 bases and J 5 bases; bases outside gene matches: 14. Germline V gene sequence: CDR1 MDHEN, CDR2 SYDVKM. The CDR3 has 19 residues. The CDR3 DNA reads TGTGCCAGCAGCCCGGGACTAGCGGGAGTCAGATCGGTGACCGGGGAGCTGTTTTTT. Residues: CASSPGLAGVRSVTGELFF. Supplemented by reference TRBV28 and TRBJ2-2, the full variable domain reads DVKVTQSSRYLVKRTGEKVFLECVQDMDHENMFWYRQDPGLGLRLIYFSYDVKMKEKGDIPEGYSVSREKKERFSLILESASTNQTSMYLCASSPGLAGVRSVTGELFFGEGSRLTVL.

The chain is built from TRBV19 and TRBJ1-1; no definite D call. CDR1 and CDR2 (germline): LNHDA, SQIVND (reference sequence). CDR3 length: 14 residues. V lost 8 bases to trimming and J lost 0 bases, with 13 bases between them. This CDR3 is CASLAAHMNTEAFF. The CDR3 DNA is TGTGCCAGTCTCGCGGCCCACATGAACACTGAAGCTTTCTTT.